This record looks at one T cell receptor beta chain sequence and its context. The data originate from a study of cytomegalovirus exposure and HLA in healthy donors. The CDR3 sequence is 18 residues long. CDR1 is MDHEN, CDR2 SYDVKM, per germline. With 5 bases clipped from V and 3 bases from J, the junction kept 16 bases outside the gene matches. PCR involved 60 Vbeta and 13 Jbeta primers. The table came from immunoSEQ multiplex PCR; TCRdb's copy has only in-frame clones and leaves some out. The data contain roughly 130,000 clones, approximately 75% of them seen just once; the ten biggest clones take up almost 6%.

Sequenced material: PBMCs. The chain employs TRBV28 and TRBJ2-1; TRBD2 matches 7 bases. This TCR came from a woman in her thirties or forties in good health and CMV-seropositive. CDR3 sequence (DNA): TGTGCCAGCAGTCCACCTGACCCTCTAGCGGCCGTCTACAATGAGCAGTTCTTC. This translates into CASSPPDPLAAVYNEQFF.